The 23 T cell receptor beta chains in this list originate from one sample, sequenced in a study of blood T cell repertoires in COVID-19. Libraries were prepared by immunoSEQ multiplex PCR; TCRdb keeps only in-frame clonotypes and omits some of them. The sample holds 310,000 or so clones; approximately 86% are singletons and the top ten take around 1.4%. Sequences were obtained from peripheral blood. These receptors were obtained from a man between 65 and 85 years old with acute or convalescent COVID-19.

The gene calls are TRBV6-5 and TRBJ1-5, with 7 bases fitting TRBD1. CDR3 length equals 15 residues. Germline trimming cut 4 bases from V and 0 bases from J; bases unmatched to any gene: 3. Germline loops: CDR1 MNHEY, CDR2 SVGAGI. CDR3 sequence: CASSSGGISNQPQHF. The CDR3 DNA reads as TGTGCCAGCAGTTCAGGGGGAATTAGCAATCAGCCCCAGCATTTT.

The chain combines TRBV12-3 or TRBV12-4 with TRBJ1-1; no clear D. This CDR3 has 13 amino acids. V gave up 4 bases and J gave up 0 bases, with 6 bases separating them. The CDR3 bases are TGTGCCAGCAGTTATCCAGTGAACACTGAAGCTTTCTTT. Its translation is CASSYPVNTEAFF.

The rearrangement uses TRBV2 and TRBJ2-1; D ambiguous. Germline CDR1 is SNHLY and CDR2 is FYNNEI. The V and J ends lost 6 bases and 7 bases respectively, with 16 bases between them. This CDR3 spans 14 amino acids. DNA of the CDR3: TGTGCCAGCAGCCCCCAAGCGATACCTAATGAGCAGTTCTTC. Residues: CASSPQAIPNEQFF.

V is TRBV28 and J is TRBJ1-5; no reliable D call. Germline CDR1 is MDHEN and CDR2 is SYDVKM. The CDR3 contains 15 residues. V dropped 1 base and J dropped 0 bases, with 7 bases sitting between them. CDR3 DNA sequence: TGTGCCAGCAGTTTATTTCTTTATAGCAATCAGCCCCAGCATTTT. Protein product: CASSLFLYSNQPQHF.

The chain has TRBV12-3 or TRBV12-4 and TRBJ2-3; 8 bases align to TRBD1. The CDR3 has 12 residues. V dropped 6 bases and J dropped 9; count of bases not matched to a gene: 5. CDR3 DNA sequence: TGTGCCAGCAGCCTCGACAGGGGAACGCAGTATTTT. It codes for CASSLDRGTQYF.

The chain carries TRBV4-2 and TRBJ1-2; 11 positions agree with TRBD1. The CDR3 length is 16 residues. The V gene's germline CDR1 is LGHNA and CDR2 YNFKEQ. V lost 1 base, J lost 5 bases, and 6 bases stayed unmatched. The CDR3 coding sequence is TGTGCCAGCAGCCAAGTGAGGACAGGGGGCGTTTATGGCTACACCTTC. Amino acid sequence: CASSQVRTGGVYGYTF.

The V and J genes are TRBV7-9 and TRBJ2-3; 7 bases match TRBD2. The germline V gene has CDR1 SEHNR and CDR2 FQNEAQ (reference sequence). J lost 2 bases, V lost 10 bases, and 9 bases had no gene match. CDR3 length: 14 residues. The CDR3 reads CATRPSGPTDTQYF. Written as DNA, the CDR3 is TGTGCCACCCGGCCTAGCGGACCCACAGATACGCAGTATTTT.

In its sample, this clone was seen a few times. The V call is TRBV7-2, the J call TRBJ1-3; 9 bases line up with TRBD1. Per germline, CDR1 SGHTA and CDR2 FQGNSA. Losses at the gene ends were 2 bases for V and 1 base for J; bases not matched to a gene: 9. CDR3 length: 18 amino acids. This chain's CDR3 is CASSLWPGTGISGNTIYF. Written as DNA, the CDR3 is TGTGCCAGCAGCTTATGGCCCGGGACAGGGATATCTGGAAACACCATATATTTT.

With respect to this clone: Other DNA sequences in the same sample also yield this CDR3. The chain employs TRBV5-1 and TRBJ1-1; D unresolved. V was shortened by 0 bases and J by 3 bases, with 9 bases between the two germline ends. Germline-derived CDR1 and CDR2 are SGHRS and YFSETQ. This CDR3 is 14 amino acids long. CDR3 nucleotide sequence: TGCGCCAGCAGCTTGGGATCTCGGGACACTGAAGCTTTCTTT. This encodes CASSLGSRDTEAFF.

V is TRBV4-2 and J is TRBJ2-6; tentative D call: TRBD1 (5 bases). CDR1 is LGHNA, CDR2 YNFKEQ, per germline. V lost 4 bases and J lost 2, with 18 bases in between. CDR3 size: 18 residues. CDR3 amino acids: CASSLTGSGLAGANVLTF. CDR3 DNA sequence: TGTGCCAGCAGCCTCACCGGGTCAGGGCTAGCTGGGGCCAACGTCCTGACTTTC.

The rearrangement links TRBV12-5 to TRBJ1-1, with 7 bases matching TRBD1. Per germline, CDR1 LGHNT and CDR2 FRNRAP. The V gene end was trimmed by 1 base and the J gene end by 4 bases; junction bases not matched to a gene: 9. The CDR3 consists of 16 residues. DNA for the CDR3: TGTGCTAGTGGTTTGGCCCGGACAGGAGGGAGCACTGAAGCTTTCTTT. Its translation is CASGLARTGGSTEAFF.

This clone has only one observation. J is TRBJ2-2 and V is TRBV24-1; 7 nucleotides align to TRBD2. The V gene's germline CDR1 is KGHDR and CDR2 SFDVKD. CDR3 length: 15 residues. The V and J ends lost 5 bases and 4 bases, in that order; junction bases with no gene match: 6. CDR3 bases: TGTGCCACCAGTGCGGGGGGAAGGGGCACCGGGGAGCTGTTTTTT. It encodes CATSAGGRGTGELFF.

The V call is TRBV28, the J call TRBJ2-2; TRBD2 matches at 15 bases. V lost 5 bases, J lost 3 bases, and 7 bases stayed unmatched. Germline V gives CDR1 MDHEN, CDR2 SYDVKM. The CDR3 totals 18 residues. CDR3 nucleotides: TGTGCCAGCAGTCACGGACTAGCGGGAGGGCGATACACCGGGGAGCTGTTTTTT. Translating gives CASSHGLAGGRYTGELFF.

CDR3 sequence (DNA): TGTGCCACTGGACTAGCGGGAGGGGGCTCCTACAATGAGCAGTTCTTC. It codes for CATGLAGGGSYNEQFF. The chain has TRBV2 and TRBJ2-1, with 15 bases matching TRBD2. Per the germline V gene, CDR1 is SNHLY and CDR2 is FYNNEI. Trimming at V came to 10 bases and at J to 0 bases, leaving 4 bases not matched to a gene. There are 16 residues in the CDR3. Full variable domain (missing parts from reference TRBV2 and TRBJ2-1): EPEVTQTPSHQVTQMGQEVILRCVPISNHLYFYWYRQILGQKVEFLVSFYNNEISEKSEIFDDQFSVERPDGSNFTLKIRSTKLEDSAMYFCATGLAGGGSYNEQFFGPGTRLTVL.

The V gene is TRBV7-7, the J gene TRBJ2-5; D might be TRBD1 (5 bases). CDR3 length: 13 residues. Trimming took off 5 bases at V and 5 bases at J, with 12 bases between the two ends. Germline V gives CDR1 SSHAT, CDR2 FNYEAQ (reference sequence). This CDR3 reads CASSPGAGETQYF. Here the CDR3 DNA reads TGTGCCAGCAGCCCCGGCGCAGGGGAGACCCAGTACTTC.

V is TRBV7-2 and J is TRBJ2-2; D unclear. The germline V and J ends were trimmed by 2 bases and 2 bases, with 9 bases remaining between them. The CDR3 contains 15 residues. Per the germline V gene, CDR1 is SGHTA and CDR2 is FQGNSA. The chain's CDR3 is CASSLLLVNTGELFF. The CDR3 bases are TGTGCCAGCAGCTTACTACTTGTAAACACCGGGGAGCTGTTTTTT.

V usage is TRBV28 and J usage is TRBJ2-1, with D possibly matching TRBD2 (5 bases). Germline CDR1 reads MDHEN; CDR2 reads SYDVKM. Trimming took off 4 bases at V and 1 base at J, with 5 bases between the two ends. The CDR3 loop spans 13 amino acids. CDR3 sequence reads: CASSSGSYNEQFF. Here the CDR3 DNA reads TGTGCCAGCAGTTCGGGGTCCTACAATGAGCAGTTCTTC. Variable domain in full (rest from reference TRBV28 and TRBJ2-1): DVKVTQSSRYLVKRTGEKVFLECVQDMDHENMFWYRQDPGLGLRLIYFSYDVKMKEKGDIPEGYSVSREKKERFSLILESASTNQTSMYLCASSSGSYNEQFFGPGTRLTVL.

This clone turned up a few times. The chain combines TRBV28 with TRBJ2-1; D is unresolved. V lost 4 bases and J 3 bases, leaving 4 bases between the germline ends. The CDR3 is made up of 12 amino acids. From germline, CDR1 is MDHEN and CDR2 SYDVKM. This CDR3 reads CASSSLYNEQFF. The CDR3 DNA follows: TGTGCCAGCAGTTCTCTCTACAATGAGCAGTTCTTC.

The chain recombines TRBV28 with TRBJ2-7; 8 bases line up with TRBD2. The length of the CDR3 is 16 residues. Germline-derived CDR1 and CDR2 are MDHEN and SYDVKM. V lost 2 bases, J lost 2 bases, and 8 bases stayed unmatched. For the CDR3, the DNA is TGTGCCAGCAGTTTAACACAACCGGGACTAGCCTACGAGCAGTACTTC. This encodes CASSLTQPGLAYEQYF. The whole variable domain, remainder taken from reference TRBV28 and TRBJ2-7, is DVKVTQSSRYLVKRTGEKVFLECVQDMDHENMFWYRQDPGLGLRLIYFSYDVKMKEKGDIPEGYSVSREKKERFSLILESASTNQTSMYLCASSLTQPGLAYEQYFGPGTRLTVT.

This sequence joins TRBV12-3 or TRBV12-4 and TRBJ2-5; 9 bases fit TRBD1. This CDR3 contains 13 residues. Trimming at V came to 6 bases and at J to 14 bases, leaving 13 bases not matched to a gene. This CDR3 is CASRMDRGRPLYF. In DNA, the CDR3 is TGTGCCAGCAGGATGGACAGGGGCCGGCCGCTCTACTTC.

Only a few counts were recorded for this clone. The V and J genes are TRBV7-2 and TRBJ1-2; D gene unclear. V gave up 4 bases and J gave up 2 bases, with 11 bases separating them. This CDR3 is 14 amino acids long. Looked up from germline, CDR1 is SGHTA and CDR2 is FQGNSA. CDR3 DNA sequence: TGTGCCAGCAGCTACGGACGGGAAAACTATGGCTACACCTTC. Translation gives CASSYGRENYGYTF.

The gene calls are TRBV6-5 and TRBJ2-4; 7 bases map to TRBD2. The germline V gene encodes CDR1 MNHEY and CDR2 SVGAGI. Losses at the gene ends were 6 bases for V and 7 bases for J; bases not matched to a gene: 6. The CDR3 extends over 13 amino acids. The CDR3 is CASRGGNWNIQYF. The CDR3 DNA sequence: TGTGCCAGCAGGGGGGGGAATTGGAACATTCAGTACTTC.

This clone was counted a single time. The chain links TRBV28 to TRBJ2-3; D is unresolved. From germline, CDR1 is MDHEN and CDR2 SYDVKM. The V end lost 5 bases, the J end lost 3 bases, and 12 bases lay between the germline ends. The CDR3 contains 14 residues. This CDR3 reads CASSQLLRTDTQYF. The CDR3, as DNA: TGTGCCAGCAGTCAACTCCTGAGGACAGATACGCAGTATTTT.